This passage covers 22 T cell receptor beta chains from one sample sequenced in a study of blood T cell repertoires in COVID-19. Generated by immunoSEQ multiplex PCR, the TCRdb table keeps only in-frame clones and is missing some. In the table there are fewer than 350,000 clones, around 81% of which are singletons. Material for sequencing was peripheral blood. These receptor sequences come from a woman aged 55-69 years with active or convalescent COVID-19.

The V call is TRBV7-8, the J call TRBJ2-1, with 10 bases matching TRBD2. This CDR3 region has 14 residues. Trimming took 1 base from V and 10 from J; bases not matched to a gene: 4. The germline V gene has CDR1 SGHVS and CDR2 FQNEAQ. The CDR3 DNA sequence: TGTGCCAGCAGCTTAGGAGCGGGGGGGCGCGAGCAGTTCTTC. Residues: CASSLGAGGREQFF.

The rearrangement links TRBV27 to TRBJ1-1; unclear D gene. This CDR3 region has 13 residues. The germline V and J ends were trimmed by 6 bases and 4 bases, with 12 bases remaining between them. Germline V CDR1 and CDR2: MNHEY, SMNVEV (reference sequence). The chain's CDR3 is CASRKSGGTEAFF. The CDR3 nucleotides read TGTGCCAGCAGGAAATCCGGAGGCACTGAAGCTTTCTTT.

The rearrangement uses TRBV9 and TRBJ1-3; D is possibly TRBD1 (5 bases). The germline V gene encodes CDR1 SGDLS and CDR2 YYNGEE. This CDR3 comprises 15 residues. Trimming removed 1 base at V and 0 bases at J, with 8 bases between. The CDR3 DNA sequence: TGTGCCAGCAGCGTACAGGGTACCTCTGGAAACACCATATATTTT. It translates to CASSVQGTSGNTIYF.

This clone has more than one count but fewer than ten. The V and J genes are TRBV12-3 or TRBV12-4 and TRBJ1-1, with a weak D call TRBD1 (6 bases). The CDR3 is 13 amino acids. Trimming removed 1 base from V and 4 bases from J, with 7 bases in between. CDR3 loop: CASSLGRGTEAFF. Here the CDR3 DNA reads TGTGCCAGCAGTTTAGGCAGGGGCACTGAAGCTTTCTTT.

This chain uses TRBV4-1 with TRBJ1-2; the match to TRBD1 covers 8 bases. Germline V CDR1 and CDR2: MGHRA, YSYEKL. The CDR3 extends over 15 amino acids. V lost 2 bases and J lost 5; bases outside the gene matches: 7. The CDR3 coding sequence is TGCGCCAGCAGCCAACGTGGACAGGGATGGTATGGCTACACCTTC. The encoded protein is CASSQRGQGWYGYTF.

The rearrangement joins TRBV18 to TRBJ2-5; TRBD1 agrees at 7 bases. The junction had 3 bases not matched to a gene; V was cut back by 6 bases and J by 2 bases. This CDR3 is built from 13 residues. In germline, CDR1 is KGHSH, CDR2 LQKENI. CDR3: CASSRDRQETQYF. The DNA of the CDR3 is TGTGCCAGCTCCAGGGACAGACAAGAGACCCAGTACTTC.

CDR3 nucleotides: TGTGCCAGCAGCACCCAGGGTTCCGGTTCACCCCTCCACTTT. This codes for CASSTQGSGSPLHF. The genes are TRBV11-2 and TRBJ1-6; tentatively, D is TRBD1 (5 bases). Germline CDR1 and CDR2: SGHAT and FQNNGV. The CDR3 length is 14 residues. V lost 5 bases to trimming and J lost 9 bases, with 14 bases between them.

The J gene is TRBJ2-7, the V gene TRBV5-3; D might be TRBD2 (5 bases). TRBV5-3 is an ORF for which the function is uncertain. V was shortened by 0 bases and J by 2 bases, with 15 bases between the two germline ends. The CDR3 contains 16 residues. CDR3 coding DNA: TGTGCCAGAAGCTTGGTCCCCCCTTGCGGGCCCTACGAGCAGTACTTC. Its protein is CARSLVPPCGPYEQYF.

The chain carries TRBV7-9 and TRBJ2-7; possibly TRBD2 for D (6 bases). Germline-derived CDR1 and CDR2 are SEHNR and FQNEAQ (reference sequence). Deletions cut 4 bases from V and 1 base from J, with 11 bases between. CDR3 length equals 14 residues. The CDR3 loop is CASSSQGGSYEQYF. CDR3 coding DNA: TGTGCCAGCAGCTCTCAGGGAGGTTCCTACGAGCAGTACTTC.

The chain combines TRBV6-1 with TRBJ2-3, with D possibly being TRBD2 (7 bases). Looked up from germline, CDR1 is MNHNS and CDR2 is SASEGT. CDR3 length: 16 residues. V lost 1 base and J 4 bases, leaving 15 bases between the germline ends. The CDR3 reads CASSEVIRGGADTQYF. The CDR3 coding sequence is TGTGCCAGCAGTGAAGTTATAAGGGGGGGCGCAGATACGCAGTATTTT.

The V call is TRBV2, the J call TRBJ2-3; TRBD2 aligns across 7 bases. CDR3 size: 15 residues. Germline CDR1 and CDR2: SNHLY and FYNNEI. Trimming cost V 6 bases and J 2 bases; bases outside gene matches: 8. For the CDR3, the DNA is TGTGCCAGCAGCAAGAGGCGGGGGATCACAGATACGCAGTATTTT. It specifies CASSKRRGITDTQYF.

The gene calls are TRBV5-1 and TRBJ2-2; D call uncertain. The germline V and J ends were trimmed by 6 bases and 2 bases, with 8 bases remaining between them. This CDR3 comprises 13 residues. The germline CDR1 and CDR2 sequences are SGHRS and YFSETQ. CDR3 nucleotide sequence: TGCGCCAGCACCCTAGGAAACACCGGGGAGCTGTTTTTT. Residues: CASTLGNTGELFF.

The gene calls are TRBV18 and TRBJ2-2; 7 nucleotides line up with TRBD1. CDR1 and CDR2 (germline): KGHSH, LQKENI. Trimming removed 6 bases from V and 7 bases from J; junction bases left unmatched: 11. This CDR3 has 15 amino acids. Here the CDR3 reads CASSPGQEKGGELFF. For the CDR3, the DNA is TGTGCCAGCTCTCCAGGACAGGAGAAGGGCGGGGAGCTGTTTTTT. The full variable domain, with the rest looked up from reference TRBV18 and TRBJ2-2, is NAGVMQNPRHLVRRRGQEARLRCSPMKGHSHVYWYRQLPEEGLKFMVYLQKENIIDESGMPKERFSAEFPKEGPSILRIQQVVRGDSAAYFCASSPGQEKGGELFFGEGSRLTVL.

The chain combines TRBV7-2 with TRBJ2-1, with a possible D match to TRBD2 (6 bases). The CDR3 covers 15 residues. V was shortened by 1 base and J by 2 bases, with 9 bases between the two germline ends. From germline, CDR1 is SGHTA and CDR2 FQGNSA. CDR3 region: CASSLGRTTYNEQFF. The CDR3 region has the DNA TGTGCCAGCAGCTTAGGTCGGACTACCTACAATGAGCAGTTCTTC.

The J gene is TRBJ2-5, the V gene TRBV3-1 (or the pseudogene TRBV3-2), with 7 bases fitting TRBD2. The CDR3 loop spans 17 amino acids. CDR1 is LGHDT, CDR2 YNNKEL, per germline (reference sequence). V shed 0 bases, J shed 2 bases, and the junction held 9 bases outside the gene matches. The CDR3 sequence: CASSQDIGGGFQETQYF. The CDR3 coding sequence is TGTGCCAGCAGCCAAGATATCGGCGGGGGATTTCAAGAGACCCAGTACTTC.

The rearrangement joins TRBV4-2 to TRBJ2-5, with 13 bases that match TRBD2. CDR1 is LGHNA, CDR2 YNFKEQ, per germline. The CDR3 is 17 residues long. The junction had 5 bases not matched to a gene; V was cut back by 0 bases and J by 4 bases. CDR3 amino acids: CASSQDWTSGGPETQYF. CDR3 DNA: TGTGCCAGCAGCCAAGATTGGACTAGCGGGGGTCCAGAGACCCAGTACTTC.

The rearrangement uses TRBV5-1 and TRBJ1-2; 7 positions agree with TRBD1. The CDR3 is 14 amino acids. Germline V gene sequence: CDR1 SGHRS, CDR2 YFSETQ. Unmatched junction bases numbered 3, after V lost 0 bases and J lost 4 bases. CDR3 nucleotides: TGCGCCAGCAGCTTGGGGGACAGTCTCTATGGCTACACCTTC. It translates to CASSLGDSLYGYTF.

This sequence joins TRBV5-1 and TRBJ2-3; possible D gene TRBD1, 5 bases. Germline values: CDR1 SGHRS, CDR2 YFSETQ. Trimming removed 4 bases at V and 3 bases at J, with 12 bases between. CDR3 length: 14 amino acids. The CDR3 DNA reads TGCGCCAGCAGCATAAACTCAGGGACAGATACGCAGTATTTT. This gives the protein CASSINSGTDTQYF. The full variable domain, in which reference TRBV5-1 and TRBJ2-3 provide the parts outside the CDR3, is KAGVTQTPRYLIKTRGQQVTLSCSPISGHRSVSWYQQTPGQGLQFLFEYFSETQRNKGNFPGRFSGRQFSNSRSEMNVSTLELGDSALYLCASSINSGTDTQYFGPGTRLTVL.

The rearrangement uses TRBV15 and TRBJ2-5, with 9 bases lining up with TRBD2. Germline V CDR1 and CDR2: LNHNV, YYDKDF (reference sequence). The CDR3 length is 18 residues. V shed 0 bases and J 0 bases; nucleotides not matched to a gene: 8. CDR3 nucleotide sequence: TGTGCCACCAGCAGAGATGGTAGCGGGGGATTGTACCAAGAGACCCAGTACTTC. Its translation: CATSRDGSGGLYQETQYF.

Turning to this clone: Other DNA sequences in the same sample also yield this CDR3. V and J are TRBV18 and TRBJ1-2, with D possibly TRBD1 on 6 matching bases. Deletions cut 4 bases from V and 3 bases from J, with 9 bases between. CDR3 size: 13 residues. Germline lookup yields CDR1 KGHSH and CDR2 LQKENI. The CDR3 loop is CASSLQGDYGYTF. DNA of the CDR3: TGTGCCAGCTCACTACAGGGTGACTATGGCTACACCTTC.

This clone occurred once. V is TRBV7-9 and J is TRBJ1-2; 7 bases are shared with TRBD1. The J segment lost 8 bases and the V segment lost 5 bases, leaving 11 bases of the junction unmatched. There are 14 residues in the CDR3. Germline V gene sequence: CDR1 SEHNR, CDR2 FQNEAQ (reference sequence). CDR3 region: CASSGRDSLDGYTF. DNA of the CDR3: TGTGCCAGCAGCGGACGGGACAGCTTGGACGGCTACACCTTC.

This chain connects TRBV18 to TRBJ1-2; no firm D call. CDR3 length equals 16 residues. V lost 2 bases and J lost 5, with 18 bases in between. Germline assignment: CDR1 KGHSH and CDR2 LQKENI. The CDR3 spells CASSPEFGLSGYGYTF. CDR3 DNA sequence: TGTGCCAGCTCACCAGAGTTCGGGTTGAGTGGGTATGGCTACACCTTC.